These T cell receptor beta chains were read from a single sample in a study of CD8+ T cells in alopecia areata. Sequenced by immunoSEQ multiplex PCR; TCRdb stores in-frame clones only, minus some. The table has around 13,000 clones, 55% to 80% seen once. The specimen was skin, collected at week 4, from a patient treated with tofacitinib. These TCRs come from a human donor with alopecia areata. Each CDR3 is given with its conserved first and last residue. The order of the fields is clone size, J gene, V gene, D gene, CDR3 protein, CDR3 DNA. D genes are given only for firm matches. Expanded clones are given a class, and other clones once, few, many or no size at all.

>.|TRBJ2-1|TRBV4-2|.
CASSQDRQGGQFF
TGTGCCAGCAGCCAAGATAGGCAGGGTGGGCAGTTCTTC
>.|TRBJ1-4|TRBV7-9|.
CASSKSGLANEKLFF
TGTGCCAGCAGCAAATCAGGGCTGGCTAATGAAAAACTGTTTTTT
>.|TRBJ2-3|TRBV6-1|.
CATRVLVTDTQYF
TGTGCCACCAGGGTTTTAGTTACAGATACGCAGTATTTT
>.|TRBJ2-5|TRBV7-2|TRBD1
CASSSRQGPQETQYF
TGTGCCAGCAGCTCCCGACAGGGCCCCCAAGAGACCCAGTACTTC
>.|TRBJ2-5|TRBV6-1|.
CASALGETQYF
TGTGCCAGCGCCCTTGGAGAGACCCAGTACTTC
>.|TRBJ2-7|TRBV2|.
CASSEVGRATYEQYF
TGTGCCAGCAGTGAGGTGGGCAGGGCCACCTACGAGCAGTACTTC
>large|TRBJ1-5|TRBV4-2|.
CASSQVLGQGSNQPQHF
TGTGCCAGCAGCCAAGTGCTAGGCCAGGGGAGCAATCAGCCCCAGCATTTT
>.|TRBJ2-3|TRBV5-1|TRBD2
CASDPSGGPGRTDTQYF
TGCGCCAGCGACCCAAGCGGGGGGCCCGGGCGCACAGATACGCAGTATTTT
>.|TRBJ2-1|TRBV5-1|.
CASSLGGVNEQFF
TGCGCCAGCAGCCTCGGAGGGGTTAATGAGCAGTTCTTC
>.|TRBJ2-7|TRBV6-5|.
CASSLGGAGRHPQYF
TGTGCCAGCAGTCTTGGAGGGGCGGGGCGCCACCCACAGTACTTC
>.|TRBJ1-2|TRBV5-6|TRBD1
CASSPTGDGYTF
TGTGCCAGCAGCCCTACAGGGGACGGCTACACCTTC
>.|TRBJ1-2|TRBV7-2|.
CASSLFQGDPYGYTF
TGTGCCAGCAGCTTATTCCAGGGCGATCCCTATGGCTACACCTTC
>few|TRBJ2-5|TRBV5-8|.
CASRLRNQYF
TGTGCCAGCAGACTCAGGAACCAGTACTTC
>few|TRBJ1-2|TRBV11-3|TRBD1
CASSLTGETAGYGYTF
TGTGCCAGCAGCTTAACAGGGGAAACGGCGGGCTATGGCTACACCTTC
>.|TRBJ1-3|TRBV9|TRBD1
CASSLKTGHSGNTIYF
TGTGCCAGCAGCCTAAAGACAGGGCACTCTGGAAACACCATATATTTT
>.|TRBJ1-2|TRBV7-9|.
CASSLDRIYGYTF
TGTGCCAGCAGCTTAGACAGGATATATGGCTACACCTTC
>few|TRBJ1-1|TRBV18|.
CASSPGTENTEAFF
TGTGCCAGCTCACCAGGGACCGAGAACACTGAAGCTTTCTTT
>.|TRBJ1-2|TRBV6-1|.
CASSRASDYGYTF
TGTGCCAGCAGTCGGGCAAGCGACTATGGCTACACCTTC
>.|TRBJ2-3|TRBV10-2|TRBD2
CASSESTGGLSTDTQYF
TGCGCCAGCAGTGAGTCGACGGGAGGACTTAGCACAGATACGCAGTATTTT